The 21 T cell receptor beta chains below all came from one sample that was sequenced in a study of T cells in Graves' hyperthyroidism and ophthalmopathy (dated by TCRdb to about 2019). The library relied on multiplex PCR. TCRdb names Illumina HiSeq 2000 as the instrument used. Amplification of TCR beta CDR3 regions was carried out from RNA transcripts. The first round of RT-PCR for the TCR CDR3 was performed with the HTBI primer set and the Qiagen OneStep RT-PCR kit. TCRdb reworked the public reads: Q25 trimming with fastp, MiXCR clone assembly, productive beta chains retained. CDR3 protein duplicates are merged, each entry listing the most common genes and DNA. This sample lists a few hundred thousand distinct CDR3 sequences; 15% to 18% were detected once. Over 12% of the sample comes from the top ten. The specimen sequenced was blood. These receptors were taken from a woman aged 18-29 years with Graves' hyperthyroidism.

The genes are TRBV2 and TRBJ2-1; D possibly corresponds to TRBD1 (6 bases). CDR1 is SNHLY, CDR2 FYNNEI, per germline. This CDR3 has 12 residues. The germline V and J ends were trimmed by 7 bases and 9 bases, with 13 bases remaining between them. CDR3 in amino acids: CASTGQFTEQFF. The CDR3 DNA is TGTGCCAGCACCGGACAGTTCACTGAGCAGTTCTTC.

This clonotype has ten or more counts. The chain links TRBV7-2 to TRBJ2-3; 8 nucleotides match TRBD1. The CDR3 length is 16 residues. Germline V gene data show CDR1 as SGHTA and CDR2 as FQGNSA. V dropped 1 base and J dropped 5; count of bases not matched to a gene: 8. The CDR3 DNA reads TGTGCCAGCAGCTTAGGAGCCGGACAGGGTGAAGATACGCAGTATTTT. It specifies CASSLGAGQGEDTQYF.

Ten or more counts support this clonotype. The chain couples TRBV29-1 to TRBJ1-1, with D unclear. Germline V gene data show CDR1 as SQVTM and CDR2 as ANQGSEA. This CDR3 has 12 residues. V was cut by 6 bases and J by 1 base, with 9 bases left in between. CDR3 nucleotides: TGCAGCGTCCGGGAGGGGAACACTGAAGCTTTCTTT. This codes for CSVREGNTEAFF.

This clonotype has a handful of counts. This chain connects TRBV10-2 to TRBJ1-6, with TRBD1 matching over 9 bases. With V trimmed by 6 bases and J by 9 bases, 6 bases remained unmatched. This CDR3 is 14 amino acids long. Germline V gene data show CDR1 as WSHSY and CDR2 as SAAADI. CDR3 loop: CASRGQGLVSPLHF. The CDR3 DNA sequence: TGCGCCAGCAGGGGACAGGGTTTAGTTTCACCCCTCCACTTT.

The V call is TRBV6-7, the J call TRBJ2-7, with D possibly TRBD1 on 6 matching bases. TRBV6-7 is identified as an open reading frame with a role that is uncertain. V was cut by 0 bases and J by 2 bases, with 11 bases left in between. The CDR3 sequence is 15 residues long. The DNA for the CDR3 is TGTGCCAGCAGTTACTCAGGGACACTCGCCTACGAGCAGTACTTC. This encodes CASSYSGTLAYEQYF.

This clonotype was counted at least ten times. This sequence joins TRBV2 and TRBJ1-1; D unresolved. The germline gives CDR1 SNHLY, CDR2 FYNNEI. The CDR3 consists of 14 residues. The V and J ends lost 5 bases and 1 base respectively, with 11 bases between them. The CDR3 DNA follows: TGTGCCAGCAGTCGGAGTCAGGCGAACACTGAAGCTTTCTTT. The encoded protein is CASSRSQANTEAFF.

This clonotype appeared many times. The rearrangement links TRBV20-1 to TRBJ2-7; 7 bases are a match to TRBD1. The CDR3 totals 14 residues. Germline lookup yields CDR1 DFQATT and CDR2 SNEGSKA (reference sequence). J lost 6 bases, V lost 6 bases, and 14 bases had no gene match. The CDR3 DNA reads TGCAGTGCAGGGACCGGGACAGAAGCCCGCGAGCAGTACTTC. It encodes CSAGTGTEAREQYF.

The sample holds many counts of this clonotype. The chain employs TRBV7-6 and TRBJ2-7; D might be TRBD2 (5 bases). This CDR3 region has 13 residues. The V end lost 4 bases, the J end lost 2 bases, and 9 bases lay between the germline ends. Germline V lookup: CDR1 SGHVS, CDR2 FNYEAQ. CDR3 sequence (DNA): TGTGCCAGCAGCTCCCCGGGGACCTACGAGCAGTACTTC. It yields the protein CASSSPGTYEQYF. The whole variable domain, remainder taken from reference TRBV7-6 and TRBJ2-7, is GAGVSQSPRYKVTKRGQDVALRCDPISGHVSLYWYRQALGQGPEFLTYFNYEAQQDKSGLPNDRFSAERPEGSISTLTIQRTEQRDSAMYRCASSSPGTYEQYFGPGTRLTVT.

This clonotype was found many times. The chain links TRBV28 to TRBJ2-4, with 12 bases lining up with TRBD2. Per germline, CDR1 MDHEN and CDR2 SYDVKM. This CDR3 region has 15 residues. V was pared by 6 bases and J by 4 bases, with 4 bases of the junction left unmatched. In DNA, the CDR3 is TGTGCCAGCAGCCCACTAGCGGGAGGTAAAAACATTCAGTACTTC. As protein: CASSPLAGGKNIQYF.

The chain uses TRBV12-3 or TRBV12-4 and TRBJ2-7; D not certain. The V gene lost 5 bases and the J gene lost 2 bases, with 13 bases spanning the gap. The CDR3 extends over 14 amino acids. This chain's CDR3 is CASSQHPSAYEQYF. As DNA, the CDR3 is TGTGCCAGCAGTCAACACCCGTCGGCCTACGAGCAGTACTTC.

In this sample, this clonotype turned up a few times. CDR3 DNA: TGTGCCAGCAGCGTAGCTAGTGGGAATGAGCAGTTCTTC. It translates to CASSVASGNEQFF. The V call is TRBV9, the J call TRBJ2-1; no clear D. The CDR3 covers 13 residues. Germline V lookup: CDR1 SGDLS, CDR2 YYNGEE. Trimming took 0 bases from V and 7 from J, leaving 8 bases between them.

This clonotype was recorded at least ten times. This chain uses TRBV11-2 with TRBJ2-4, with TRBD2 as a possible D gene (7 bases). The germline V gene has CDR1 SGHAT and CDR2 FQNNGV. The CDR3 has 13 residues. Trimming pared 5 bases from V and 10 bases from J, leaving 15 bases between. The chain's CDR3 is CASSVTRGGIQYF. As DNA, the CDR3 is TGTGCCAGCAGCGTGACTAGGGGGGGAATTCAGTACTTC.

This clonotype has at least ten counts. V usage is TRBV28 and J usage is TRBJ2-3; tentative D call: TRBD2 (6 bases). Germline V CDR1 and CDR2: MDHEN, SYDVKM. V gave up 3 bases and J gave up 5 bases, with 15 bases separating them. This CDR3 contains 15 residues. CDR3 loop: CASSFTAGRVDTQYF. In nucleotides, the CDR3 is TGTGCCAGCAGTTTTACGGCGGGAAGGGTAGATACGCAGTATTTT.

In its sample, this clonotype was seen many times. The rearrangement links TRBV5-1 to TRBJ1-5; D gene unclear. The V gene's germline CDR1 is SGHRS and CDR2 YFSETQ. The V end was cut by 4 bases, the J end by 6 bases, with 14 bases between. The CDR3 runs 14 residues. CDR3 amino acids: CASSPEEGFQPQHF. CDR3 sequence (DNA): TGCGCCAGCAGCCCGGAGGAGGGCTTTCAGCCCCAGCATTTT.

This clonotype was detected ten times or more. The V call is TRBV29-1, the J call TRBJ2-7; tentatively, D is TRBD1 or TRBD2 (6 bases each). Germline loops: CDR1 SQVTM, CDR2 ANQGSEA. The CDR3 sequence is 12 residues long. The V and J ends lost 7 bases and 6 bases respectively, with 16 bases between them. CDR3 amino acids: CSGGAYGGEQYF. The CDR3 region has the DNA TGCAGCGGGGGGGCCTATGGAGGCGAGCAGTACTTC.

The chain recombines TRBV19 with TRBJ1-3; no clear D gene. CDR3 length: 16 residues. Trimming left V 3 bases short and J 0 bases short, with 12 bases between. CDR1 is LNHDA and CDR2 is SQIVND in the germline V gene (reference sequence). CDR3 amino acids: CASSIFFDDSGNTIYF. CDR3 coding DNA: TGTGCCAGTAGTATTTTTTTTGACGACTCTGGAAACACCATATATTTT.

At least ten counts were recorded for this clonotype. The chain has TRBV28 and TRBJ1-1; TRBD1 matches 8 bases. This CDR3 has 12 residues. Per germline, CDR1 MDHEN and CDR2 SYDVKM. V lost 5 bases, J lost 14 bases, and 10 bases stayed unmatched. CDR3 sequence: CASSEKRDRPFF. Here the CDR3 DNA reads TGTGCCAGCAGTGAAAAAAGGGACAGGCCCTTCTTT.

There are many counts of this clonotype. V is TRBV7-2 and J is TRBJ1-6; a possible D gene is TRBD1 (5 bases). Deletions cut 6 bases from V and 7 bases from J, with 13 bases between. Per germline, CDR1 SGHTA and CDR2 FQGNSA. The CDR3 consists of 14 residues. CDR3 in amino acids: CASRRDSTNSPLHF. CDR3 DNA sequence: TGTGCCAGCAGACGCGACAGTACGAATTCACCCCTCCACTTT.

This clonotype was observed at least ten times. V and J are TRBV6-6 and TRBJ1-5; TRBD1 is a possible D gene (5 bases). The CDR3 consists of 17 residues. The V end lost 2 bases, the J end lost 1 base, and 15 bases lay between the germline ends. Germline-derived CDR1 and CDR2 are MNHNY and SVGAGI (reference sequence). This CDR3 is CASSYVGLDISNQPQHF. The DNA for the CDR3 is TGTGCCAGCAGTTACGTGGGGCTTGATATCAGCAATCAGCCCCAGCATTTT.

This clonotype was counted between two and nine times. The chain has TRBV20-1 and TRBJ1-1, with unresolved D. The CDR3 loop spans 15 amino acids. Trimming shortened V by 0 bases and J by 5 bases, and 16 bases separated the two germline ends. Germline V lookup: CDR1 DFQATT, CDR2 SNEGSKA (reference sequence). The CDR3 nucleotides are TGCAGTGCTAGAGATCGTCGAGGGATGAGTACTGAAGCTTTCTTT. As protein: CSARDRRGMSTEAFF.

The rearrangement joins TRBV6-1 to TRBJ2-7; 7 bases match TRBD1. The CDR3 has 16 residues. Germline loops: CDR1 MNHNS, CDR2 SASEGT. The J segment lost 4 bases and the V segment lost 2 bases, leaving 11 bases of the junction unmatched. CDR3 region: CASSESRDSPLYEQYF. The CDR3 DNA follows: TGTGCCAGCAGTGAATCCCGGGACAGCCCTTTATACGAGCAGTACTTC.